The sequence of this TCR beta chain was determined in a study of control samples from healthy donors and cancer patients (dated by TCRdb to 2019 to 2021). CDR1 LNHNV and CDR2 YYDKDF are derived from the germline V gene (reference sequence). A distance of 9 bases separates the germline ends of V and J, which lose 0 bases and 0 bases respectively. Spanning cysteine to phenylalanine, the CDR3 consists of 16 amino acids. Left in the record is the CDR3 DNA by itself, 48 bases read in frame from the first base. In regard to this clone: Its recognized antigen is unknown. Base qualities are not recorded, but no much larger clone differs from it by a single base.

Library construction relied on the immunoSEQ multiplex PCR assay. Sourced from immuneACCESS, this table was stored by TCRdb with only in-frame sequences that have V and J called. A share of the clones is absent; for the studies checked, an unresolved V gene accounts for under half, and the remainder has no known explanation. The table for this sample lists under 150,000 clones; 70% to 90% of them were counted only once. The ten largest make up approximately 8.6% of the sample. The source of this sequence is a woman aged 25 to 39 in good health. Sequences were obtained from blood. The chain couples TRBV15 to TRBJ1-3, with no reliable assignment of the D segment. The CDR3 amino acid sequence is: CATSREQLHSGNTIYF. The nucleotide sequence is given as TGTGCCACCAGCAGAGAACAGCTTCACTCTGGAAACACCATATATTTT.